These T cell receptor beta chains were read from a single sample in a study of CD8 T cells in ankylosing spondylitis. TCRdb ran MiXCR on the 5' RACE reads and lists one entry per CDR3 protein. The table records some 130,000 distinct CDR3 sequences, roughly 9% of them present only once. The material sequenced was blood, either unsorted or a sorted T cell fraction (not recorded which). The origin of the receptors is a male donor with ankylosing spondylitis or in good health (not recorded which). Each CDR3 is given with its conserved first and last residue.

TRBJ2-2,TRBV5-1,CASSPRPAGNTGELFF
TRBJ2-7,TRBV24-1,CATSEGGQAPYEQYF
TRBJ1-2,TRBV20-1,CSAGGQGGYTF
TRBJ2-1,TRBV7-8,CASSLELGREQFF
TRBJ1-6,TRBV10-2,CASSDRENSPLHF
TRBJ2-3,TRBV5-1,CASSFRPARDTQYF
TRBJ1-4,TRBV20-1,CSARDLLGNEKLFF
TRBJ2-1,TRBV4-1,CASSHLLAGVANEQFF
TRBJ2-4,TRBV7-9,CASSLEGGNLAKNIQYF
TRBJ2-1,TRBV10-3,CAISDPGLAGGPLYNEQFF
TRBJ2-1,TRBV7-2,CASSFSGSLNEQFF
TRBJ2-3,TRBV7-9,CASSLVISDDADTQYF
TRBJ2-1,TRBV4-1,CASSPSLAGVVGEQFF
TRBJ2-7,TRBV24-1,CATASGTSGYEQYF
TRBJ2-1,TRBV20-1,CSARGAGGGSYNEQFF
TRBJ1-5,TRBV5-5,CASIRTGVFQPQHF
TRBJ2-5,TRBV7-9,CASSLGSRGLQETQYF
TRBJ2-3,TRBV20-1,CSARDGGGTDTQYF
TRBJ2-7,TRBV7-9,CASSLEDRFSYEQYF
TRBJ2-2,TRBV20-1,CSARDNIGTTNTGELFF
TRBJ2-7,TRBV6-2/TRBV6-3,CATGTGFYEQYF
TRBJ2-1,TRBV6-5,CASSYLTGYINEQFF
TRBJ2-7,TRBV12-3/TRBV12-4,CASSARGPYEQYF
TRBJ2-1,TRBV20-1,CSAPRLAGADEQFF
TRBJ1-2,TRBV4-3,CASSQDTDRGYGYTF